The clone carrying this TCR beta chain was observed many times. What it recognizes is unknown. The CDR3 has 15 amino acids. V was trimmed by 0 bases and J by 10 bases, leaving 18 bases between them. The germline gives CDR1 LNHNV, CDR2 YYDKDF (reference sequence). The time point is: persistent/refractory GD, antithyroid drugs over 5 years with positive TRAb. RNA from PBMCs was the source of the TCR library. This entry is derived from a study of regulatory T cells in long-lasting Graves disease. HTBI primers from iRepertoire and Arm-PCR of CDR3 regions yielded the TCR beta libraries. TCRdb analysed the multiplex PCR reads with MiXCR anew, one entry per CDR3 protein. The sample comprises 500,000 to 700,000 distinct CDR3 sequences, around 30% of which are singletons, and 35% to 55% rests with the top ten. Whole-study findings and limits: Among samples with persistent disease, TRBV28, TRBJ1-2 and TRBJ2-5 were favored.

The rearrangement links TRBV15 to TRBJ1-2; D unresolved. The receptor's source is a female donor with Graves disease. The sequencing used peripheral blood mononuclear cells (PBMCs), collected when the disease was refractory, from a patient treated with antithyroid drugs. CDR3 nucleotide sequence: TGTGCCACCAGCAGAGATCCCAACAGCTATACTCCCTACACCTTC. Its translation: CATSRDPNSYTPYTF.